This is a list of T cell receptor beta chains from one sample in a study of cytomegalovirus exposure and HLA in healthy donors. Using immunoSEQ multiplex PCR, the repertoire was profiled, and TCRdb retains in-frame clones only, with some absent. The sample holds about 57,000 clones, 70% to 85% seen once. The specimen sequenced was PBMCs. Every receptor here comes from a woman aged 25 to 45 in good health and CMV-seronegative. The CDR3 runs from the conserved cysteine through the conserved F or W. The D gene is left open where the match is weak. The size field is filled for only some rows; it gives once, few, many or a size class.

d_gene,j_gene,abundance,v_gene,CDR3aa,CDR3nt
TRBD2,TRBJ2-1,few,TRBV30,CAWSGGRAEQFF,TGTGCCTGGAGTGGAGGGAGGGCCGAGCAGTTCTTC
.,TRBJ1-6,.,TRBV19,CASRLYPTRGVNSPLHF,TGTGCCAGTAGGCTCTACCCCACCCGGGGGGTGAATTCACCCCTCCACTTT
.,TRBJ1-1,.,TRBV10-3,CAISAGPRDTEAFF,TGTGCCATCAGTGCTGGGCCACGAGATACTGAAGCTTTCTTT
.,TRBJ2-1,.,TRBV6-4,CASSVGEASDEQFF,TGTGCCAGCAGTGTAGGCGAGGCAAGCGATGAGCAGTTCTTC
TRBD1,TRBJ1-2,.,TRBV6-5,CASSYSQGAEAYGYTF,TGTGCCAGCAGTTACTCCCAGGGGGCCGAGGCCTATGGCTACACCTTC
TRBD1,TRBJ1-2,.,TRBV7-2,CASSSTGGYGYTF,TGTGCCAGCAGCTCGACAGGGGGCTATGGCTACACCTTC
.,TRBJ1-2,.,TRBV19,CASSPTGNNNYGYTF,TGTGCCAGTAGTCCTACAGGGAACAATAACTATGGCTACACCTTC
TRBD1,TRBJ1-2,.,TRBV18,CASSPRGQGSYGYTF,TGTGCCAGCTCACCCCGTGGACAGGGGAGCTATGGCTACACCTTC
TRBD2,TRBJ2-7,.,TRBV27,CASNFKPSGVLYEQYF,TGTGCCAGCAATTTTAAGCCTAGCGGGGTTCTCTACGAGCAGTACTTC
.,TRBJ1-2,.,TRBV4-3,CASSQEGEQGTAGYTF,TGCGCCAGCAGCCAAGAGGGGGAACAGGGCACCGCTGGCTACACCTTC
.,TRBJ1-1,few,TRBV2,CASSPEGYSASF,TGTGCCAGCAGCCCTGAGGGTTATTCAGCCTCATTT
TRBD1,TRBJ2-5,.,TRBV10-3,CAISGGQGSNQETQYF,TGTGCCATCAGTGGAGGACAGGGGTCAAACCAAGAGACCCAGTACTTC
.,TRBJ2-7,.,TRBV2,CASRYDRNSYEQYF,TGTGCCAGCAGATACGACAGGAACTCCTACGAGCAGTACTTC
.,TRBJ1-1,.,TRBV6-4,CASSDSFSPGAEEAFF,TGTGCCAGCAGTGACTCGTTTTCCCCAGGGGCAGAAGAAGCTTTCTTT
TRBD2,TRBJ2-7,.,TRBV7-2,CASSLEGTSGGYEQYF,TGTGCCAGCAGCTTAGAAGGGACTAGCGGGGGCTACGAGCAGTACTTC
.,TRBJ2-7,.,TRBV11-2,CASSLEGTPRYEQYF,TGTGCCAGCAGCTTGGAAGGGACACCTCGCTACGAGCAGTACTTC
TRBD1,TRBJ1-1,few,TRBV19,CASSTPGTGGTEAFF,TGTGCCAGTAGCACCCCGGGAACAGGGGGCACTGAAGCTTTCTTT
TRBD1,TRBJ1-1,.,TRBV9,CASRGTGGDTEAFF,TGTGCCAGCAGGGGGACAGGGGGTGACACTGAAGCTTTCTTT
.,TRBJ1-1,.,TRBV6-1,CASSDWGVWFRDTEAFF,TGTGCCAGCAGTGATTGGGGGGTGTGGTTTAGGGACACTGAAGCTTTCTTT
.,TRBJ1-4,.,TRBV7-7,CASSLEGDGGEKLFF,TGTGCCAGCAGCTTAGAGGGGGACGGTGGAGAAAAACTGTTTTTT
TRBD1,TRBJ1-2,.,TRBV11-2,CASSSGQPTDGYTF,TGTGCCAGCAGCTCGGGACAGCCCACGGATGGCTACACCTTC
TRBD2,TRBJ2-3,.,TRBV7-8,CASSLGLAGTDTQYF,TGTGCCAGCAGCTTAGGGCTAGCGGGAACAGATACGCAGTATTTT
.,TRBJ2-5,.,TRBV9,CASSVAYSQETQYF,TGTGCCAGCAGCGTAGCTTACAGTCAAGAGACCCAGTACTTC
TRBD2,TRBJ2-2,.,TRBV9,CASSVNPTSGIGGTGELFF,TGTGCCAGCAGCGTAAATCCGACTAGCGGTATTGGAGGGACCGGGGAGCTGTTTTTT
.,TRBJ2-1,.,TRBV9,CASSVGGRAGNEQFF,TGTGCCAGCAGCGTAGGAGGTCGAGCCGGCAATGAGCAGTTCTTC
.,TRBJ2-3,once,TRBV5-6,CASSARIGTQYF,TGTGCCAGCAGCGCCCGAATCGGTACGCAGTATTTT
TRBD1,TRBJ1-1,.,TRBV11-1,CASSSDRGPTEAFF,TGTGCCAGCAGCTCGGACAGGGGGCCCACTGAAGCTTTCTTT
TRBD1,TRBJ1-2,.,TRBV11-3,CASSLGTGQNYGYTF,TGTGCCAGCAGCTTAGGGACGGGACAGAACTATGGCTACACCTTC
TRBD1,TRBJ1-2,once,TRBV5-1,CASSLDPGQVYTF,TGCGCCAGCAGCTTGGACCCGGGACAGGTCTACACCTTC
.,TRBJ1-2,.,TRBV25-1,CASTHRGREGYTF,TGTGCCAGCACCCATCGGGGGAGGGAGGGCTACACCTTC
.,TRBJ1-2,.,TRBV4-2,CASSQVGSALYGYTF,TGTGCCAGCAGCCAAGTCGGGTCAGCCCTCTATGGCTACACCTTC
.,TRBJ1-5,.,TRBV19,CASSIGQSQPQHF,TGTGCCAGTAGTATTGGACAGTCTCAGCCCCAGCATTTT
.,TRBJ2-3,.,TRBV7-2,CASSLSTGRDTQYF,TGTGCCAGCAGCCTTTCCACTGGGAGGGATACGCAGTATTTT
TRBD1,TRBJ2-3,few,TRBV5-1,CASRRGQGATDTQYF,TGCGCCAGCAGGCGGGGACAGGGGGCGACAGATACGCAGTATTTT
TRBD2,TRBJ2-2,once,TRBV7-2,CASSRGAGGSPGELFF,TGTGCCAGCAGCCGAGGTGCGGGGGGGAGTCCCGGGGAGCTGTTTTTT
.,TRBJ2-5,.,TRBV15,CATSRDWGVQETQYF,TGTGCCACCAGCAGAGATTGGGGGGTTCAAGAGACCCAGTACTTC
TRBD1,TRBJ2-5,.,TRBV30,CAWSVPGQGAKTQYF,TGTGCCTGGAGTGTACCCGGACAGGGGGCTAAGACCCAGTACTTC